These 4 T cell receptor beta chains came from one sample sequenced in a study of response to subunit inactivated influenza vaccine (dated by TCRdb to between 2018 and 2020). Libraries were made using RT-PCR. Instrument on record: Illumina HiSeq 2500. The public sequencing data were trimmed at Q25 with fastp and processed into clonotypes with MiXCR by TCRdb, which kept only in-frame beta chains. A single entry per CDR3 protein holds the most common genes and DNA from its merged rows. Across this sample there are about 650,000 distinct CDR3 sequences, with 15% to 18% seen only once. Approximately 10% of the sample rests with the top ten. This specimen consisted of PBMCs from blood, obtained roughly 13 days after vaccination. All receptors come from a man between 45 and 60 years old who received an inactivated influenza vaccine. Donor details come from another sample of the same person, matched by shared clones.

This clonotype turned up a few times. The V call is TRBV11-1, the J call TRBJ2-1; 9 bases map to TRBD2. This CDR3 is 20 amino acids long. Germline V gives CDR1 SGHAT, CDR2 FQDESV (reference sequence). J was trimmed by 0 bases and V by 1 base; bases with no gene match: 13. CDR3: CASSLVKTSGHQSSYNEQFF. The CDR3 coding sequence is TGTGCCAGCAGCTTAGTTAAGACTAGCGGACACCAGAGCTCCTACAATGAGCAGTTCTTC.

This clonotype has more than one count but fewer than ten. The rearrangement uses TRBV2 and TRBJ1-4; the D gene is possibly TRBD1 (5 bases). V dropped 7 bases and J dropped 8 bases, with 11 bases sitting between them. Germline loops: CDR1 SNHLY, CDR2 FYNNEI. This CDR3 region has 12 residues. CDR3 nucleotides: TGTGCCAGCAACCGGGGCGAAGAAAAACTGTTTTTT. This sequence encodes CASNRGEEKLFF.

This clonotype came up a few times. This chain links TRBV7-2 with TRBJ2-3; TRBD1 matches at 8 bases. CDR1 and CDR2 (germline): SGHTA, FQGNSA. CDR3 size: 14 residues. V lost 5 bases to trimming and J lost 6 bases; unmatched junction nucleotides: 7. The CDR3 sequence: CASSQTGVRDTQYF. DNA for the CDR3: TGTGCCAGCAGCCAGACAGGGGTTCGGGATACGCAGTATTTT.

This clonotype has more than one count but fewer than ten. The genes are TRBV27 and TRBJ2-1, with 13 bases aligning to TRBD2. This CDR3 is built from 15 residues. V lost 2 bases to trimming and J lost 12 bases; unmatched junction nucleotides: 7. Germline V lookup: CDR1 MNHEY, CDR2 SMNVEV (reference sequence). The chain's CDR3 is CASSLGTSGAPGQFF. The DNA for the CDR3 is TGTGCCAGCAGTTTAGGGACTAGCGGGGCCCCCGGGCAGTTCTTC.